This is a list of T cell receptor beta chains from one sample in a study of chemoradiotherapy in HPV16-positive cancers. Assay: immunoSEQ multiplex PCR; the TCRdb copy retains only in-frame clones and omits some. The sample includes about 8,100 clones, less than 75% of them seen just once. Specimen collection occurred from a patient who underwent chemoradiotherapy. The source of these receptors is a human donor with HPV-associated anogenital cancer. CDR3s include the opening cysteine and the closing phenylalanine or tryptophan. D genes are given only for firm matches. Clone sizes are given selectively: once, few, many, or a class where the clone is expanded.

TRBV5-6	.	.	TRBJ2-7	CASSLGVGAGEQYF	TGTGCCAGCAGCCTGGGGGTGGGGGCGGGGGAGCAGTACTTC
TRBV28	.	medium-sized	TRBJ2-7	CASSLLGGDLYEQYF	TGTGCCAGCAGTTTACTGGGCGGGGACCTCTACGAGCAGTACTTC
TRBV19	TRBD2	once	TRBJ2-3	CASRDSLAGEDTQYF	TGTGCCAGTAGGGATAGTCTAGCGGGGGAAGATACGCAGTATTTT
TRBV27	.	.	TRBJ2-3	CASSLEGPADTQYF	TGTGCCAGCAGTTTAGAGGGGCCCGCAGATACGCAGTATTTT
TRBV28	.	.	TRBJ1-3	CASSLFQDYLRDTIYF	TGTGCCAGCAGTTTATTTCAGGACTACCTTCGGGACACCATATATTTT
TRBV4-2	TRBD2	.	TRBJ2-1	CASSQGTSGGANEQFF	TGTGCCAGCAGCCAAGGGACTAGCGGGGGGGCCAATGAGCAGTTCTTC
TRBV7-8	TRBD1	.	TRBJ2-1	CASSPDRVHNEQFF	TGTGCCAGCAGCCCAGACAGGGTCCACAATGAGCAGTTCTTC
TRBV30	.	.	TRBJ1-2	CAWRGYGYTF	TGTGCCTGGAGGGGATATGGCTACACCTTC
TRBV2	.	.	TRBJ2-2	CASSLTGELFF	TGTGCCAGCAGCCTAACCGGGGAGCTGTTTTTT
TRBV7-9	TRBD1	.	TRBJ2-3	CASRRQGESDTQYF	TGTGCCAGCAGGAGACAGGGGGAATCAGATACGCAGTATTTT
TRBV7-9	.	.	TRBJ2-5	CASSFSSSETQYF	TGTGCCAGCAGCTTTTCTAGCTCGGAGACCCAGTACTTC
TRBV7-6	.	.	TRBJ2-1	CASSLGQIDNEQFF	TGTGCCAGCAGCTTAGGGCAGATTGACAATGAGCAGTTCTTC
TRBV9	TRBD1	once	TRBJ2-1	CASSVAGQALNEQFF	TGTGCCAGCAGCGTAGCGGGACAGGCGCTTAATGAGCAGTTCTTC
TRBV5-1	.	.	TRBJ2-3	CASSLPTLGQVVDTQYF	TGCGCCAGCAGCTTGCCCACTCTTGGTCAGGTGGTAGATACGCAGTATTTT
TRBV29-1	.	.	TRBJ1-6	CSVPASSYNSPLHF	TGCAGCGTCCCAGCCAGCTCCTATAATTCACCCCTCCACTTT
TRBV7-2	TRBD2	few	TRBJ2-5	CASSSGLAGRGSQYF	TGTGCCAGCAGCTCAGGACTAGCGGGGAGGGGGTCCCAGTACTTC
TRBV27	.	once	TRBJ2-7	CASRGRGRTYEQYF	TGTGCCAGCAGAGGGCGGGGCAGGACCTACGAGCAGTACTTC
TRBV27	.	few	TRBJ1-5	CASSFQGQPQHF	TGTGCCAGCAGTTTTCAAGGTCAGCCCCAGCATTTT
TRBV30	.	once	TRBJ2-7	CAWSPGSHEQYF	TGTGCCTGGAGCCCAGGGTCCCACGAGCAGTACTTC
TRBV27	.	.	TRBJ2-7	CASSPWDNAYEQYF	TGTGCCAGCAGTCCCTGGGACAACGCCTACGAGCAGTACTTC
TRBV4-3	.	.	TRBJ1-5	CASSQGGRQPQHF	TGCGCCAGCAGCCAAGGGGGTCGGCAGCCCCAGCATTTT
TRBV30	TRBD1	few	TRBJ1-1	CAWSVGQGSTEAFF	TGTGCCTGGAGCGTGGGACAGGGGAGCACTGAAGCTTTCTTT
TRBV21-1	.	.	TRBJ1-6	CSEGPNSPLHF	TGTTCGGAGGGGCCTAATTCACCCCTCCACTTT
TRBV2	.	.	TRBJ2-5	CASSEFLDTGAEETQYF	TGTGCCAGCAGTGAATTTTTAGATACGGGGGCTGAAGAGACCCAGTACTTC
TRBV11-3	TRBD1	.	TRBJ2-7	CASSLRGTGGYEQYF	TGTGCCAGCAGCCTCCGAGGGACAGGGGGATACGAGCAGTACTTC